This T cell receptor beta chain was sequenced in a study of blood T cell repertoires in COVID-19. The repertoire was sequenced with immunoSEQ multiplex PCR; TCRdb's copy has only in-frame clones and lacks some. The sample records roughly 7,500 clones, under 85% being singletons. This CDR3 region has 14 residues. Germline-derived CDR1 and CDR2 are SSHAT and FNYEAQ (reference sequence). As for this clone: Sequence at one end of the junction differs from germline and may be a read error.

The sequencing input was peripheral blood. The J gene is TRBJ2-2, the V gene TRBV7-7, with D perhaps TRBD1 (6 bases). The sequence was collected from a human donor in a cohort sampled during active COVID-19. The CDR3 DNA sequence: TGTGCTAGCAGCTTGGGACAGAACACCGGGGAGCTGTTTTTT. Protein: CASSLGQNTGELFF.